This is a list of T cell receptor beta chains from one sample in a study of cytomegalovirus exposure and HLA in healthy donors. Using immunoSEQ multiplex PCR, the repertoire was profiled, and TCRdb retains in-frame clones only, with some absent. The table lists around 120,000 clones, around 73% of them singletons. Sequenced input: PBMCs. The receptors here all came from a woman aged 35 to 49 in good health and CMV-seropositive. CDR3s include the opening cysteine and the closing phenylalanine or tryptophan. A D gene is named only where the DNA matches it firmly. A clone size is listed for some rows: how often the clone was seen (once, few, many), or a class if it is expanded.

clone_size j_call v_call d_call cdr3_aa cdr3_nt
- TRBJ1-1 TRBV7-2 - CASSFSRGRNTEAFF TGTGCCAGCAGCTTCAGCAGGGGTCGGAACACTGAAGCTTTCTTT
- TRBJ2-7 TRBV4-2 TRBD2 CASSQDDSGGIQQYF TGTGCCAGCAGCCAAGATGATAGCGGGGGTATCCAGCAGTACTTC
- TRBJ2-5 TRBV28 TRBD2 CASTQAGGHETQYF TGTGCCAGCACCCAAGCGGGGGGGCATGAGACCCAGTACTTC
- TRBJ1-1 TRBV7-9 - CASSLDGVTEAFF TGTGCCAGCAGCTTAGACGGGGTCACTGAAGCTTTCTTT
- TRBJ2-3 TRBV6-6 TRBD1 CASITGEAQYF TGTGCCAGCATTACAGGGGAAGCGCAGTATTTT
- TRBJ1-2 TRBV4-3 - CASSQDLAGEGTNYGYTF TGCGCCAGCAGCCAAGATCTGGCAGGGGAAGGTACTAACTATGGCTACACCTTC
- TRBJ2-5 TRBV7-7 - CASSLGAGSETQYF TGTGCTAGCAGCTTAGGCGCGGGCTCAGAGACCCAGTACTTC
- TRBJ2-7 TRBV4-1 - CASSQDRSHEQYF TGCGCCAGCAGCCAAGATAGAAGCCACGAGCAGTACTTC
- TRBJ2-3 TRBV9 TRBD1 CASSVTGGSDTQYF TGTGCCAGCAGCGTGACAGGGGGATCAGATACGCAGTATTTT
few TRBJ2-3 TRBV25-1 - CASSDPGPTDTQYF TGTGCCAGCAGTGACCCAGGGCCCACAGATACGCAGTATTTT
- TRBJ1-5 TRBV11-2 TRBD1 CASSPDRLYQPQHF TGTGCCAGCAGCCCGGACAGGCTATATCAGCCCCAGCATTTT
- TRBJ2-7 TRBV19 - CASTPDNSYEQCF TGTGCCAGTACCCCTGACAACTCCTACGAGCAGTGCTTC
- TRBJ2-7 TRBV5-4 - CASSLDLSYEQYF TGTGCCAGCAGCTTAGACTTATCCTACGAGCAGTACTTC
- TRBJ2-3 TRBV27 TRBD1 CASRYEGAGTDTQYF TGTGCCAGCAGATACGAGGGGGCTGGGACAGATACGCAGTATTTT
- TRBJ1-2 TRBV2 TRBD1 CASTLTGSGYTF TGTGCCAGCACCCTGACAGGGTCTGGCTACACCTTC
- TRBJ1-2 TRBV5-6 TRBD1 CASSLGGTGIGYTF TGTGCCAGCAGCTTGGGGGGGACAGGGATCGGCTACACCTTC
few TRBJ2-6 TRBV7-3 TRBD1 CASSRTGPGANVLTF TGTGCCAGCAGCCGGACAGGACCTGGGGCCAACGTCCTGACTTTC
- TRBJ2-1 TRBV7-9 - CASSLSDRSYNEQFF TGTGCCAGCAGCTTAAGCGACAGGTCCTACAATGAGCAGTTCTTC
- TRBJ1-2 TRBV2 - CASSEARSAYGYTF TGTGCCAGCAGTGAAGCGAGATCCGCATATGGCTACACCTTC
- TRBJ1-2 TRBV12-5 - CASGISGFYGYTF TGTGCTAGTGGTATATCGGGATTCTATGGCTACACCTTC
- TRBJ1-1 TRBV11-2 - CASSTVGGLGEAFF TGTGCCAGCAGCACTGTGGGGGGGCTGGGGGAAGCTTTCTTT
once TRBJ1-1 TRBV27 - CASSPYTGNTEAFF TGTGCCAGCAGTCCGTATACAGGGAACACTGAAGCTTTCTTT